The rows below give T cell receptor beta chains drawn from one sample of a study of cytomegalovirus exposure and HLA in healthy donors. The repertoire was sequenced with immunoSEQ multiplex PCR; TCRdb's copy has only in-frame clones and lacks some. The sample contains approximately 130,000 clones, more than 70% of which appear only once. The specimen was PBMCs. The receptors come from a woman aged 25 to 39 in good health and CMV-seropositive. CDR3s include the opening cysteine and the closing phenylalanine or tryptophan. The D gene is left open where the match is weak. Rows give clone size only sometimes, using once, few, many, or a class for an expanded clone.

j_call v_call cdr3_length d_call clone_size cdr3_aa cdr3_nt
TRBJ1-1 TRBV14 12 TRBD1 - CASSLDRVEAFF TGTGCCAGCAGCCTCGACAGGGTTGAAGCTTTCTTT
TRBJ1-2 TRBV30 13 - - CAWSVQGSYGYTF TGTGCCTGGAGTGTACAGGGTTCCTATGGCTACACCTTC
TRBJ1-1 TRBV13 14 - few CASTTEGESTEAFF TGTGCCAGCACCACCGAGGGGGAGTCGACTGAAGCTTTCTTT
TRBJ2-7 TRBV10-3 12 - - CAISEEGGEQYF TGTGCCATCAGTGAGGAAGGGGGCGAGCAGTACTTC
TRBJ1-1 TRBV5-4 15 TRBD1 - CASSLGGSMNTEAFF TGTGCCAGCAGCTTAGGGGGCAGTATGAACACTGAAGCTTTCTTT
TRBJ1-5 TRBV29-1 12 - - CSVGQANQPQHF TGCAGCGTTGGGCAGGCCAATCAGCCCCAGCATTTT
TRBJ2-7 TRBV19 14 TRBD1 - CASSAGTGRYEQYF TGTGCCAGTAGCGCAGGGACAGGACGCTACGAGCAGTACTTC
TRBJ1-1 TRBV19 14 - - CASIIGQIITEAFF TGTGCCAGTATCATCGGACAGATCATCACTGAAGCTTTCTTT
TRBJ1-2 TRBV18 13 TRBD1 - CASSPDRADGYTF TGTGCCAGCTCCCCGGACAGGGCGGACGGCTACACCTTC
TRBJ2-1 TRBV25-1 16 TRBD2 - CASSELSSGAYNEQFF TGTGCCAGCAGTGAACTTTCTAGCGGGGCCTACAATGAGCAGTTCTTC